The T cell receptor beta chain described here comes from a study of identical twins. Study conclusions and caveats: Twin-shared out-of-frame alpha sequences were enriched for low generation probability. Insertions ran lower in abundant cord blood beta clonotypes, though not in memory repertoires. The same donors were not followed; conclusions instead depended on cross-sectional statistical analysis.

A few counts support this clonotype. No antigen is known for it. The CDR3 consists of 14 residues. Trimming cost V 6 bases and J 2 bases, with 14 bases left between them. In TCRdb, the 5' RACE reads were re-called with MiXCR into one record per CDR3 protein. The table includes 550,000 to 800,000 distinct CDR3 sequences, around 7.5% detected once. This sample also belongs to another study, concerning yellow fever vaccine responses in identical twins.

This TCR was sampled from a young woman in good health. Sequencing was done on a sample of PBMCs. The genes are TRBV12-3 or TRBV12-4 and TRBJ2-7; no clear D. The CDR3 DNA is TGTGCCAGCAGCACGGACGGCGCGACCTACGAGCAGTACTTC. The encoded protein is CASSTDGATYEQYF.